The present T cell receptor beta chain was sequenced within a study of OX40 agonist ivuxolimab in advanced cancers. For context, the study as a whole: The costimulatory receptor OX40 (CD134) was targeted by ivuxolimab, a fully human IgG2 agonistic monoclonal antibody. Intravenous ivuxolimab was administered to patients every 2 weeks at six dose levels: 0.01, 0.1, 0.3, 1.5, 3 and 10 mg/kg. Among the approximately 54 dose-escalation patients, 19 had hepatocellular carcinoma, roughly 15 melanoma, 9 renal cell carcinoma and 9 head and neck cancer. A male proportion of 82.7% and a mean age of roughly 58 years, ranging from about 20 to 79, were recorded for the dose-escalation cohort. Prior anti-PD-1, anti-PD-L1 or anti-CTLA-4 therapy was permitted, and checkpoint inhibitors had been received by 30% to 40% of dose-escalation patients. Partial responses occurred in three dose-escalation patients: two with cutaneous melanoma and one with hepatocellular carcinoma. Peripheral TCRbeta sequencing aimed to test whether ivuxolimab altered TCR sequence diversity and caused clonal T-cell expansion. The paper reports the monotherapy dose-escalation portion (N of about 50 patients) of the phase I ivuxolimab trial.

On this clone: No cognate antigen has been identified for it. The sample holds no much larger clone one base away, and base qualities are not on file.

The trial excluded patients who had a history of autoimmune disease or were on systemic immunosuppression. Peripheral blood for TCR sequencing was collected from all dose cohorts at baseline, on cycle 4 day 1, and on cycle 7 day 1. The samples were drawn from a first-in-human, open-label, multicenter phase I dose-escalation trial of ivuxolimab. Adults with locally advanced or metastatic melanoma, renal cell, hepatocellular, or head and neck squamous cell carcinoma were enrolled in the trial. Before TCR sequencing, CD4+ T cells and CD8+ T cells were sorted from peripheral blood as separate populations. For sequencing of the TCRbeta CDR3 region, genomic DNA was extracted from the sorted cells. The immunoSEQ Assay was used to sequence the TCRbeta CDR3 regions. Imported from immuneACCESS, the table was reduced by TCRdb to in-frame sequences with V and J called. These copies leave out some clones; in studies compared against another copy, an unresolved V gene accounts for under half, and the cause of the remainder is not known. The sample table records 75,000 to 90,000 clones; around 85% of these occur just once. Of the sample, under 3% falls within the top ten clones.

Beyond this particular receptor, the publication reports: At doses from 0.1 to 3.0 mg/kg, clonal expansion was seen in both CD4+ and CD8+ blood T cells between baseline and week 6. The antigen specificity of the peripheral T cells that underwent clonal expansion was not determined. After ivuxolimab, CD8+ T cells had more expanded clones than CD4+ T cells on average. Partial responders in the 0.1-3.0 mg/kg groups had among the lowest normalized peripheral clonal expansion, especially among CD8+ T cells. Low levels of normalized T-cell clonal expansion were also seen in some patients who did not respond.

This TCR was recovered from an adult with an advanced solid tumor such as melanoma, head and neck, liver or kidney cancer. This specimen consisted of CD4+ or CD8+ T cells sorted from blood, obtained in a trial of the OX40 agonist ivuxolimab.

The CDR3 here reads CASSRRLATNEKLFF. In nucleotides, the sequence is TGTGCCAGCAGCCGTAGACTCGCAACTAATGAAAAACTGTTTTTT. The V and J genes are TRBV27 and TRBJ1-4; the D segment cannot be called with confidence. The CDR3, from cysteine to phenylalanine, totals 15 residues. The kept DNA is CDR3 alone, 45 bases in frame from the first base. V drops 6 bases and J drops 0 bases, leaving 11 bases in between. The germline V gene encodes CDR1 MNHEY and CDR2 SMNVEV (reference sequence). Supplemented by the reference TRBV27 and TRBJ1-4 proteins around the CDR3, the complete variable domain is EAQVTQNPRYLITVTGKKLTVTCSQNMNHEYMSWYRQDPGLGLRQIYYSMNVEVTDKGDVPEGYKVSRKEKRNFPLILESPSPNQTSLYFCASSRRLATNEKLFFGSGTQLSVL.